Included here is one T cell receptor beta chain sequence, with context. Its target is unknown. The data stem from a study of beta chain features in type 1 diabetes. Study conclusions and caveats: Possibly, sequencing cDNA over-represented cells that had high TCR expression levels.

The J segment lost 7 bases and the V segment lost 4 bases, leaving 6 bases of the junction unmatched. Germline V lookup: CDR1 SQVTM, CDR2 ANQGSEA. The CDR3 extends over 14 amino acids. Isolation of CD4+ naive, central memory, regulatory and stem cell-like memory cells was achieved by sorting via CD45RO/CCR7/CD25/CD127/CD95/CD27. What was sequenced were expressed TCRB transcripts, since all of the isolated RNA had been reverse transcribed. Repertoires were generated with immunoSEQ multiplex PCR, while TCRdb's copy carries only in-frame clones and drops some. The profile shows 350,000 to 400,000 clones, less than 15% of them singletons.

The clonotype was recovered from a young woman in good health. Sequenced material: naive CD4+ T cells from blood. The chain uses TRBV29-1 and TRBJ2-2, with 10 bases matching TRBD2. CDR3 nucleotides: TGCAGCGTTGTTTCTAGCGGGAGTGGCGGGGAGCTGTTTTTT. It yields the protein CSVVSSGSGGELFF.